This T cell receptor (beta chain) was recorded in a study of post-analysis software for immune sequencing data. About the study: The disease courses spanned relapsing-remitting, secondary progressive and progressive-relapsing forms of multiple sclerosis.

Every TCR beta cDNA library bore unique molecular identifiers. TCRdb ran MiXCR on the PCR reads and lists one entry per CDR3 protein. This table holds about 760,000 distinct CDR3 sequences, just under 30% found once. Whole-study results and caveats: Controls showed lower frequencies than patients for roughly five TRBV segments, and TRBV5-6, TRBV5-1 and TRBV20-1 were among these. By F measure, samples from a shared preparation batch strongly co-clustered. In multiple sclerosis, normalized Chao1 diversity was significantly below that of controls.

Notes on this clonotype: What it recognizes is unknown.

The J segment lost 2 bases and the V segment lost 5 bases, leaving 9 bases of the junction unmatched. Germline values: CDR1 DFQATT, CDR2 SNEGSKA (reference sequence). The CDR3 extends over 15 amino acids. The chain recombines TRBV20-1 with TRBJ2-5, with 9 bases aligning to TRBD1. This TCR derives from a girl aged 10 to 17 with multiple sclerosis. Sequenced sample: blood. The CDR3 is CSAGPDRGQQETQYF. CDR3 nucleotide sequence: TGCAGTGCTGGTCCGGACAGGGGACAACAAGAGACCCAGTACTTC.